The T cell receptor beta chain described here comes from a study of shared clonotypes between healthy human individuals. With CCR7-negative CD45RA+ TemRA cells, CD45RO+ cells were combined in CD8 memory. Sequencing used immunoSEQ multiplex PCR; TCRdb keeps in-frame clones, though not all of them. The sample lists around 320,000 clones, around 86% occurring once. The germline gives CDR1 SGHVS, CDR2 FNYEAQ. The V segment lost 5 bases and the J segment 8 bases; nucleotides outside the gene matches: 11. The CDR3 is 17 residues long. This TCR was sampled from a man younger than 30 in good health. Sequencing input: memory CD8+ T cells sorted from blood. Subset described: CD45RO+ cells pooled with CCR7-negative TemRA cells. V is TRBV7-6 and J is TRBJ2-1, with 14 bases that match TRBD2. The CDR3 DNA reads as TGTGCCAGCAGCGTATTGACTAGCGGGGGGGCCTTAGATGAGCAGTTCTTC. It translates to CASSVLTSGGALDEQFF. The full variable domain, with the rest looked up from reference TRBV7-6 and TRBJ2-1, is GAGVSQSPRYKVTKRGQDVALRCDPISGHVSLYWYRQALGQGPEFLTYFNYEAQQDKSGLPNDRFSAERPEGSISTLTIQRTEQRDSAMYRCASSVLTSGGALDEQFFGPGTRLTVL.